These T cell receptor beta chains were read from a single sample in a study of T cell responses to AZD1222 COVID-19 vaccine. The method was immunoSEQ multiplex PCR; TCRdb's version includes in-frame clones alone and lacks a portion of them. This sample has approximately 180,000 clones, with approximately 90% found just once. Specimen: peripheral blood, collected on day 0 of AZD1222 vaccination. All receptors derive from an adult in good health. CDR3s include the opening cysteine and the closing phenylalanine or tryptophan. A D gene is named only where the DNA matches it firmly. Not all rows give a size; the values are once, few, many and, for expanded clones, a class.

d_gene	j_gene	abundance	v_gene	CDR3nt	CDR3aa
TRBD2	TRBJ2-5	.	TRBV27	TGTGCCAGCAGGAGGACTAGCCAAGAGACCCAGTACTTC	CASRRTSQETQYF
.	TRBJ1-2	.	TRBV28	TGTGCCAGCAGTTTGGGGGGGGCCAACTATGGCTACACCTTC	CASSLGGANYGYTF
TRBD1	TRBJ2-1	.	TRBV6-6	TGTGCCAGCAGTCTCGGATCGGGACAGGGGTCCTACAATGAGCAGTTCTTC	CASSLGSGQGSYNEQFF
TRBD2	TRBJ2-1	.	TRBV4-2	TGTGCCAGCAGCCAAACCGGGACTAGCGTTTACAATGAGCAGTTCTTC	CASSQTGTSVYNEQFF
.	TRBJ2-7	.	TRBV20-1	TGCAGTGCTCGACTACTCTACGAGCAGTACTTC	CSARLLYEQYF
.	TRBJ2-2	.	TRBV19	TGTGCCAGTAGTATTTCGCCAGCCGGGGAGCTGTTTTTT	CASSISPAGELFF
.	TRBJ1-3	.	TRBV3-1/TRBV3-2	TGTGCCAGCAGCCAAGTTGGGGGGAGCGGAAACACCATATATTTT	CASSQVGGSGNTIYF
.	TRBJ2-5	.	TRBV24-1	TGTGCCACCAGTGCCACAGGTTCTACCAGGGGGACCCAGTACTTC	CATSATGSTRGTQYF
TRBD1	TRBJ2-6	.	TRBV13	TGTGCCAGCAGTACCCCATGGCCGACAGGGCTTTTCGGGGCCAACGTCCTGACTTTC	CASSTPWPTGLFGANVLTF
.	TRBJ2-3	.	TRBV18	TGTGCCAGCTCACGGCAGGACTTGAGCTCTAGCACAGATACGCAGTATTTT	CASSRQDLSSSTDTQYF
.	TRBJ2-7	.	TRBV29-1	TGCAGCGCCAAACAAGGCAGGGGAGGCTCCTACGAGCAGTACTTC	CSAKQGRGGSYEQYF
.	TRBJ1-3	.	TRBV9	TGTGCCAGCAGCGGGGACGCCTTCACTGGAAACACCATATATTTT	CASSGDAFTGNTIYF
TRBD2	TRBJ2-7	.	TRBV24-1	TGTGCCACCAGTGATTCCCCCTTTCTAGCGGGAGTATTCTACGAGCAGTACTTC	CATSDSPFLAGVFYEQYF
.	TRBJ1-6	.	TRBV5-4	TGTGCCAGCAGCTCCGCAGGGGTTTCACCCCTCCACTTT	CASSSAGVSPLHF
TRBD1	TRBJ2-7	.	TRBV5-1	TGCGCCAGCAGTCCCTTCCGGGACAGAGGAGGAGAGCAGTACTTC	CASSPFRDRGGEQYF
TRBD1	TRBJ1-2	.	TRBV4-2	TGTGCCAGCAGCCAACAGGGAAGGCAGGGGGTAGCCCTAAACTATGGCTACACCTTC	CASSQQGRQGVALNYGYTF
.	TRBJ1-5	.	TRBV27	TGTGCCAGCAGTCCACAGTCGTGGACAGACAATCAGCCCCAGCATTTT	CASSPQSWTDNQPQHF
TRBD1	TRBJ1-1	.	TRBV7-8	TGTGCCAGCAGCGCGGCAGGGGGAATAAACACTGAAGCTTTCTTT	CASSAAGGINTEAFF
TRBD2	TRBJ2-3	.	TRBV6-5	TGTGCCAGCAGGGCTAGCGGTGCAGATACGCAGTATTTT	CASRASGADTQYF
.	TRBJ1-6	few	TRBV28	TGTGCCAGCAGCCTAACATCAAGCTCCTATAATTCACCCCTCCACTTT	CASSLTSSSYNSPLHF
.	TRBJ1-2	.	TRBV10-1	TGCGCCAGCAATGAGTCCCAACAAGGGGGGGCGGATGGCTACACCTTC	CASNESQQGGADGYTF
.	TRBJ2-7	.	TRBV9	TGTGCCAGCAGCGTAGAACTAGCAGGTTACGAGCAGTACTTC	CASSVELAGYEQYF